One and the same sample provided the 28 T cell receptor beta chains below, sequenced in a study of regulatory T cells in long-lasting Graves disease (dated by TCRdb to about 2021). Explained via the paper, the time point label denotes: newly diagnosed GD, antithyroid drugs for less than 3 months. For both TCR sequencing and RNA sequencing, RNA was extracted from PBMCs using TRIzol. The library came from multiplex PCR. This sample was sequenced with an Illumina HiSeq 4000. iRepertoire HTBI primers and Arm-PCR amplification of CDR3 regions were used to construct TCR beta libraries. The public reads were quality trimmed at Q25 with fastp and then assembled into clones with MiXCR by TCRdb, keeping productive beta chains. Rows matching on CDR3 protein sequence are summarized as one entry with the most common DNA and genes. This sample is represented by 550,000 to 600,000 distinct CDR3 sequences; roughly 16% of them were singletons. The top ten clonotypes cover about 11% of the sample.

These data also featured in a second study, about T cells in Graves' hyperthyroidism and ophthalmopathy.

The sample in question was peripheral blood mononuclear cells (PBMCs), obtained at new diagnosis, from a patient treated with antithyroid drugs. The receptor set was obtained from a man aged 18 to 35 with Graves disease. Donor details come from another sample of the same person, matched by shared clones.

This rearrangement joins TRBV24-1 to TRBJ2-7; no reliable D call. CDR3 length: 13 residues. Germline V gene lookup returns CDR1 KGHDR and CDR2 SFDVKD. V was pared by 3 bases and J by 4 bases, with 9 bases between. CDR3 nucleotides: TGTGCCACCAGTGATGGGAACGCTTACGAGCAGTACTTC. It is translated as CATSDGNAYEQYF.

A remark on this clonotype: A much bigger clone sits one base away, suggesting this may be a read error. The chain couples TRBV27 to TRBJ1-2; TRBD1 matches 8 bases. Trimming cost V 4 bases and J 4 bases; bases outside gene matches: 8. The CDR3 totals 15 residues. Germline V gene data show CDR1 as MNHEY and CDR2 as SMNVEV (reference sequence). CDR3 loop: CASSSSGTGLYGYTF. CDR3 bases: TGTGCCAGCAGTTCCTCCGGGACAGGCCTCTATGGCTACACCTTC.

This clonotype was recorded a few times. At one end the junction does not follow the germline gene, possibly because of a read error. This chain uses TRBV19 with TRBJ1-5; perhaps TRBD1 as D (6 bases). The CDR3 covers 14 residues. Germline-derived CDR1 and CDR2 are LNHDA and SQIVND (reference sequence). The CDR3 bases are TGTGCCACTAGTGGACAGTATAGCAATCAGCCCCAGCATTTT. It codes for CATSGQYSNQPQHF.

This clonotype turned up a few times. The chain links TRBV20-1 to TRBJ2-1, with 7 positions matching TRBD2. This CDR3 comprises 15 residues. Germline-derived CDR1 and CDR2 are DFQATT and SNEGSKA (reference sequence). Trimming cost V 6 bases and J 5 bases; bases outside gene matches: 13. The CDR3 DNA is TGCAGTGCCTTGGATCGATTAGCGGGTCACAATGAGCAGTTCTTC. Its translation: CSALDRLAGHNEQFF.

V and J are TRBV2 and TRBJ1-2; TRBD1 aligns across 9 bases. Germline CDR1 and CDR2: SNHLY and FYNNEI. The CDR3 runs to 15 residues. With 9 bases clipped from V and 7 bases from J, the junction kept 15 bases outside the gene matches. This CDR3 reads CARGDREVPSIGYTF. The CDR3 nucleotides read TGTGCCAGGGGGGACAGGGAAGTTCCAAGTATTGGCTACACCTTC.

The V call is TRBV12-3 or TRBV12-4, the J call TRBJ1-2, with D possibly being TRBD1 (6 bases). The CDR3 contains 13 residues. Trimming took 5 bases from V and 7 from J, leaving 14 bases between them. The CDR3 bases are TGTGCCAGCAGTGAACAGGGTTTGGGTGGCTACACCTTC. Encoded protein: CASSEQGLGGYTF.

This clonotype was recorded at least ten times. The gene calls are TRBV10-3 and TRBJ2-6; D tentatively fits TRBD1 or TRBD2 (6 bases each). Deletions cut 3 bases from V and 4 bases from J, with 22 bases between. This CDR3 is built from 19 residues. CDR1 is ENHRY and CDR2 is SYGVKD in the germline V gene. CDR3 nucleotides: TGTGCCATCAGTGATAACAGGGCCAAAAGCGGGTCGGGGGCCAACGTCCTGACTTTC. It translates to CAISDNRAKSGSGANVLTF.

This rearrangement joins TRBV5-1 to TRBJ2-1; 8 nucleotides align to TRBD2. This CDR3 spans 16 amino acids. V dropped 1 base and J dropped 4; count of bases not matched to a gene: 7. Germline V gene lookup returns CDR1 SGHRS and CDR2 YFSETQ. The CDR3 is CASSLSAAGAYNEQFF. The CDR3 nucleotides are TGCGCCAGCAGCTTGTCCGCAGCGGGAGCGTACAATGAGCAGTTCTTC.

This rearrangement joins TRBV3-1 to TRBJ2-3; D might be TRBD2 (6 bases). Germline V lookup: CDR1 LGHDT, CDR2 YNNKEL (reference sequence). The CDR3 is 15 residues long. The ends were cut back, 4 bases at V and 1 base at J, with 12 bases in the middle. The CDR3, as DNA: TGTGCCAGCAGCCGGGAGGAGGGACGCACAGATACGCAGTATTTT. Translation: CASSREEGRTDTQYF.

V and J are TRBV9 and TRBJ2-1; a weak D match, TRBD1 (5 bases). The germline gives CDR1 SGDLS, CDR2 YYNGEE. Trimming removed 4 bases at V and 5 bases at J, with 13 bases between. The CDR3 spans 14 residues. Written as DNA, the CDR3 is TGTGCCAGCAGCTCCTGGGGCAGTAACAATGAGCAGTTCTTC. It is translated as CASSSWGSNNEQFF.

This clonotype was seen only a few times. The rearrangement links TRBV20-1 to TRBJ1-5; D remains ambiguous. The length of the CDR3 is 18 residues. Germline V gene sequence: CDR1 DFQATT, CDR2 SNEGSKA (reference sequence). The V gene lost 3 bases and the J gene lost 0 bases, with 21 bases spanning the gap. Here the CDR3 reads CSASHPHYSAYSNQPQHF. CDR3 coding DNA: TGCAGTGCTAGTCACCCTCATTATTCAGCCTATAGCAATCAGCCCCAGCATTTT.

The sample holds a few counts of this clonotype. The genes are TRBV5-1 and TRBJ2-5; D is perhaps TRBD1 or TRBD2 (6 bases each). Trimming cost V 3 bases and J 9 bases, with 21 bases left between them. The V gene's germline CDR1 is SGHRS and CDR2 YFSETQ. The CDR3 length is 15 residues. The CDR3 is CASSSRGGSGEAQYF. CDR3 nucleotide sequence: TGCGCCAGCAGCTCACGAGGGGGATCCGGGGAGGCCCAGTACTTC.

The V call is TRBV6-9, the J call TRBJ2-7, with a weak D call TRBD2 (7 bases). Germline values: CDR1 MNHGY, CDR2 SVAAGI. Trimming stripped 3 bases from V and 4 bases from J, with 16 bases between. There are 15 residues in the CDR3. In nucleotides, the CDR3 is TGTGCCAGCAGTTACAGGGGCGGGAGAACTTACGAGCAGTACTTC. It yields the protein CASSYRGGRTYEQYF.

In its sample, this clonotype was seen many times. The chain joins TRBV12-3 or TRBV12-4 to TRBJ2-7, with 7 bases fitting TRBD2. Unmatched junction bases numbered 11, after V lost 5 bases and J lost 1 base. This CDR3 comprises 16 residues. Here the CDR3 DNA reads TGTGCCAGCAGTCTCCCGGTGGCGGGAGATTCCTACGAGCAGTACTTC. Translating gives CASSLPVAGDSYEQYF.

The chain is built from TRBV5-1 and TRBJ2-1, with 7 nucleotides matching TRBD2. The CDR3 has 13 residues. With 0 bases clipped from V and 9 bases from J, the junction kept 3 bases outside the gene matches. CDR1 SGHRS and CDR2 YFSETQ come from the germline V gene. In DNA, the CDR3 is TGCGCCAGCAGCTTGGTGCCTAGCGGTGAGCAGTTCTTC. Its protein is CASSLVPSGEQFF. Variable domain in full (rest from reference TRBV5-1 and TRBJ2-1): KAGVTQTPRYLIKTRGQQVTLSCSPISGHRSVSWYQQTPGQGLQFLFEYFSETQRNKGNFPGRFSGRQFSNSRSEMNVSTLELGDSALYLCASSLVPSGEQFFGPGTRLTVL.

The rearrangement uses TRBV13 and TRBJ1-2; D is uncertain. The CDR3 sequence is 15 residues long. Germline CDR1 and CDR2: PRHDT and FYEKMQ (reference sequence). V lost 5 bases to trimming and J lost 0 bases, with 13 bases between them. The CDR3, as DNA: TGTGCCAGCAGCGTAGCGGCCAATTCTAACTATGGCTACACCTTC. This codes for CASSVAANSNYGYTF.

Ten or more counts support this clonotype. The chain joins TRBV20-1 to TRBJ2-7; the D is unclear. The CDR3 is 12 residues long. Germline V gene data show CDR1 as DFQATT and CDR2 as SNEGSKA (reference sequence). V dropped 3 bases and J dropped 5 bases, with 11 bases sitting between them. CDR3 coding DNA: TGCAGTGCTAGCCACGTTCGTAACGAGCAGTACTTC. It translates to CSASHVRNEQYF.

A word on this clonotype: A much larger clone sits a single nucleotide away, making a read error possible. The J gene is TRBJ2-7, the V gene TRBV28, with 10 bases fitting TRBD2. The CDR3 has 16 residues. Germline V gives CDR1 MDHEN, CDR2 SYDVKM. The CDR3 DNA is TGTGCCAGCAGTTTGGGAGCGACTAGCGGGTCCTACGGGCAGTACTTC. It translates to CASSLGATSGSYGQYF.

The J gene is TRBJ2-7, the V gene TRBV12-3 or TRBV12-4; TRBD2 matches at 10 bases. The junction had 6 bases not matched to a gene; V was cut back by 5 bases and J by 2 bases. CDR3 size: 15 residues. The chain's CDR3 is CASSRRTSGPYEQYF. The CDR3 bases are TGTGCCAGCAGTAGACGGACTAGCGGCCCCTACGAGCAGTACTTC.

This clonotype was picked up many times. The J gene is TRBJ2-5, the V gene TRBV10-1; D remains ambiguous. Trimming pared 3 bases from V and 5 bases from J, leaving 10 bases between. This CDR3 contains 13 residues. CDR1 and CDR2 (germline): WNHNN, SYGVQD (reference sequence). CDR3 residues: CASSDSRVETQYF. Written as DNA, the CDR3 is TGCGCCAGCAGTGACTCCCGGGTGGAGACCCAGTACTTC.

The chain employs TRBV27 and TRBJ1-2; maybe TRBD1 (6 bases). Germline V gene lookup returns CDR1 MNHEY and CDR2 SMNVEV (reference sequence). V was shortened by 3 bases and J by 5 bases, with 22 bases between the two germline ends. This CDR3 is 17 amino acids long. The CDR3 sequence: CASSFTFRQGQLYGYTF. The CDR3 coding sequence is TGTGCCAGCAGTTTCACCTTTCGCCAGGGACAATTATATGGCTACACCTTC.

This clonotype was recorded a few times. The chain combines TRBV20-1 with TRBJ2-7; D not resolved. V gave up 3 bases and J gave up 3 bases, with 12 bases separating them. Germline V gene lookup returns CDR1 DFQATT and CDR2 SNEGSKA (reference sequence). The CDR3 sequence is 13 residues long. In DNA form, the CDR3 reads TGCAGTGCTAGGGCCCCTTCCCGCTACGAGCAGTACTTC. The encoded protein is CSARAPSRYEQYF.

This clonotype was found many times. This chain joins TRBV5-1 and TRBJ2-2; TRBD1 matches 9 bases. The V segment lost 0 bases and the J segment 6 bases; nucleotides outside the gene matches: 6. CDR3 size: 16 residues. CDR1 SGHRS and CDR2 YFSETQ come from the germline V gene. The CDR3 sequence is CASSLGDRTGAGELFF. The DNA for the CDR3 is TGCGCCAGCAGCTTGGGGGACCGGACAGGGGCCGGGGAGCTGTTTTTT.

This clonotype was observed a handful of times. In DNA, the CDR3 is TGTGCCAGCAACTTAGTGGGGACAGGCGCGACCGGGGAGCTGTTTTTT. Amino acids: CASNLVGTGATGELFF. V gene TRBV6-1 combines with J gene TRBJ2-2, with 8 bases fitting TRBD1. This CDR3 region has 16 residues. Germline CDR1 MNHNS, CDR2 SASEGT. V was pared by 7 bases and J by 5 bases, with 12 bases of the junction left unmatched.

This clonotype was picked up many times. The chain links TRBV3-1 to TRBJ2-7; tentative D call: TRBD2 (5 bases). CDR3 length: 14 residues. CDR1 is LGHDT, CDR2 YNNKEL, per germline (reference sequence). V lost 0 bases, J lost 8 bases, and 14 bases lay in between. In DNA, the CDR3 is TGTGCCAGCAGCCAAGATCGGCGAGGGTACCAGCAGTACTTC. It is translated as CASSQDRRGYQQYF.

This clonotype was seen many times. The V and J genes are TRBV20-1 and TRBJ2-1; 11 bases agree with TRBD2. V shed 5 bases and J 4 bases; nucleotides not matched to a gene: 7. Germline CDR1 DFQATT, CDR2 SNEGSKA (reference sequence). The CDR3 is 15 residues long. CDR3: CSAPAGLAAYNEQFF. CDR3 in DNA: TGCAGTGCTCCCGCGGGACTAGCGGCTTACAATGAGCAGTTCTTC.

The CDR3 spells CASSMLRTGGETNEKLFF. The CDR3, as DNA: TGTGCCAGTAGTATGCTCCGGACAGGGGGCGAGACTAATGAAAAACTGTTTTTT. The chain recombines TRBV19 with TRBJ1-4; 11 bases are a match to TRBD1. J was trimmed by 2 bases and V by 3 bases; bases with no gene match: 8. This CDR3 has 18 residues. Germline-derived CDR1 and CDR2 are LNHDA and SQIVND (reference sequence).

This clonotype showed up many times. The J gene is TRBJ2-5, the V gene TRBV12-3 or TRBV12-4, with D hard to call. V lost 3 bases to trimming and J lost 7 bases, with 12 bases between them. The CDR3 sequence is 13 residues long. The CDR3 protein is CASSLAASSTQYF. The CDR3 DNA is TGTGCCAGCAGTTTGGCGGCATCATCGACCCAGTACTTC.